One sample yielded the 30 T cell receptor beta chains listed below, sequenced in a study of CD8+ T cells in alopecia areata. RNA extraction was followed by reverse transcription into cDNA, which acted as the sequencing template. Data came from immunoSEQ multiplex PCR; TCRdb stores just in-frame clones and leaves some out. The sample shows approximately 98,000 clones, approximately 59% of them seen only once. Sequenced: CD8+ T cells sorted from blood. Receptor source: a human donor in good health.

This chain joins TRBV7-9 and TRBJ1-3; tentative D call: TRBD1 (6 bases). The V end lost 3 bases, the J end lost 2 bases, and 11 bases lay between the germline ends. Germline V gives CDR1 SEHNR, CDR2 FQNEAQ (reference sequence). This CDR3 has 15 amino acids. CDR3: CASSFVQGTGNTIYF. The CDR3 region has the DNA TGTGCCAGCAGCTTCGTACAGGGAACTGGAAACACCATATATTTT.

The chain links TRBV19 to TRBJ2-7; 7 bases line up with TRBD1. The J segment lost 0 bases and the V segment lost 3 bases, leaving 2 bases of the junction unmatched. The germline V gene has CDR1 LNHDA and CDR2 SQIVND (reference sequence). This CDR3 is built from 14 residues. This CDR3 is CASSITGDSYEQYF. The CDR3 DNA follows: TGTGCCAGTAGTATCACAGGGGACTCCTACGAGCAGTACTTC.

This clone has only a few counts. The chain employs TRBV19 and TRBJ1-5, with D possibly being TRBD1 (5 bases). The CDR3 spans 15 residues. Germline V lookup: CDR1 LNHDA, CDR2 SQIVND (reference sequence). Between the trimmed V and J ends, which lost 9 bases and 0 bases, there was a span of 15 bases. The CDR3 here is CARLLQGVSNQPQHF. CDR3 DNA sequence: TGTGCCAGGTTACTTCAGGGAGTTAGCAATCAGCCCCAGCATTTT. Looking up the rest from reference TRBV19 and TRBJ1-5 gives the full variable domain: DGGITQSPKYLFRKEGQNVTLSCEQNLNHDAMYWYRQDPGQGLRLIYYSQIVNDFQKGDIAEGYSVSREKKESFPLTVTSAQKNPTAFYLCARLLQGVSNQPQHFGDGTRLSIL.

The chain couples TRBV30 to TRBJ1-2; no reliable D call. The CDR3 sequence is 13 residues long. Per the germline V gene, CDR1 is GTSNPN and CDR2 is SVGIG (reference sequence). Trimming cost V 0 bases and J 7 bases, with 12 bases left between them. The CDR3: CAWSVGVQSGYTF. In nucleotides, the CDR3 is TGTGCCTGGAGTGTTGGGGTCCAAAGTGGCTACACCTTC.

V is TRBV13 and J is TRBJ2-5; 9 bases map to TRBD1. Germline CDR1 PRHDT, CDR2 FYEKMQ (reference sequence). Unmatched junction bases numbered 5, after V lost 1 base and J lost 5 bases. CDR3 size: 15 residues. The CDR3 DNA is TGTGCCAGCAGCTTAGAGTACAGGGGGCCTGAGACCCAGTACTTC. It encodes CASSLEYRGPETQYF. The complete variable domain, with remaining parts taken from reference TRBV13 and TRBJ2-5, reads AAGVIQSPRHLIKEKRETATLKCYPIPRHDTVYWYQQGPGQDPQFLISFYEKMQSDKGSIPDRFSAQQFSDYHSELNMSSLELGDSALYFCASSLEYRGPETQYFGPGTRLLVL.

The chain has TRBV25-1 and TRBJ1-1, with D unresolved. Germline V gene sequence: CDR1 MGHDK, CDR2 SYGVNS. The V end lost 1 base, the J end lost 5 bases, and 14 bases lay between the germline ends. The CDR3 is made up of 15 amino acids. In DNA, the CDR3 is TGTGCCAGCAGTGAATTGAAAGGACCGCTAACTGAAGCTTTCTTT. Translated: CASSELKGPLTEAFF. The full variable domain, in which reference TRBV25-1 and TRBJ1-1 provide the parts outside the CDR3, is EADIYQTPRYLVIGTGKKITLECSQTMGHDKMYWYQQDPGMELHLIHYSYGVNSTEKGDLSSESTVSRIRTEHFPLTLESARPSHTSQYLCASSELKGPLTEAFFGQGTRLTVV.

This clone was recorded a few times. V and J are TRBV7-9 and TRBJ2-5; D is uncertain. Trimming removed 2 bases at V and 5 bases at J, with 6 bases between. Germline assignment: CDR1 SEHNR and CDR2 FQNEAQ (reference sequence). CDR3 length: 12 residues. CDR3 protein: CASSLPEETQYF. CDR3 bases: TGTGCCAGCAGCTTACCGGAGGAGACCCAGTACTTC.

The V and J genes are TRBV2 and TRBJ1-6; D remains ambiguous. The germline CDR1 and CDR2 sequences are SNHLY and FYNNEI. With 2 bases removed from V and 0 bases from J, the gap between germline ends came to 5 bases. The CDR3 consists of 15 residues. The CDR3: CASSERVSYNSPLHF. In DNA, the CDR3 is TGTGCCAGCAGTGAAAGGGTCTCCTATAATTCACCCCTCCACTTT.

The V call is TRBV13, the J call TRBJ2-1; the D is unclear. The germline gives CDR1 PRHDT, CDR2 FYEKMQ (reference sequence). The CDR3 sequence is 15 residues long. V was trimmed by 7 bases and J by 5 bases, leaving 18 bases between them. Here the CDR3 DNA reads TGTGCCAGCATCCTAGGCGGAAACCCCCACAATGAGCAGTTCTTC. Protein sequence: CASILGGNPHNEQFF.

This chain joins TRBV2 and TRBJ1-2, with no clear D. Per germline, CDR1 SNHLY and CDR2 FYNNEI. The V end lost 6 bases, the J end lost 5 bases, and 16 bases lay between the germline ends. This CDR3 region has 14 residues. CDR3 bases: TGTGCCAGCAGATGGGAGGAGTCAGGATATGGCTACACCTTC. Amino acid sequence: CASRWEESGYGYTF. Full variable domain (remainder filled in from reference TRBV2 and TRBJ1-2): EPEVTQTPSHQVTQMGQEVILRCVPISNHLYFYWYRQILGQKVEFLVSFYNNEISEKSEIFDDQFSVERPDGSNFTLKIRSTKLEDSAMYFCASRWEESGYGYTFGSGTRLTVV.

In nucleotides, the CDR3 is TGTGCCAGCAGCTTGGAGGTCAAGGAGCCCCAGCATTTT. Translating gives CASSLEVKEPQHF. The chain uses TRBV5-7 and TRBJ1-5; D gene unclear. TRBV5-7 is assigned to the ORF class and has an uncertain function. Trimming pared 0 bases from V and 8 bases from J, leaving 9 bases between. This CDR3 has 13 amino acids.

This clone was observed a few times. The chain is built from TRBV7-8 and TRBJ1-1, with D hard to call. Germline CDR1 is SGHVS and CDR2 is FQNEAQ. V was cut by 2 bases and J by 7 bases, with 5 bases left in between. CDR3 length equals 11 residues. The CDR3 is CASSLQVEAFF. The DNA of the CDR3 is TGTGCCAGCAGCTTACAAGTTGAAGCTTTCTTT.

The V and J genes are TRBV16 and TRBJ1-5, with unresolved D. Trimming left V 4 bases short and J 5 bases short, with 6 bases between. The germline CDR1 and CDR2 sequences are KGHSY and FQNENV. The CDR3 covers 12 residues. This CDR3 reads CASSRDYQPQHF. As DNA, the CDR3 is TGTGCCAGCAGCCGTGACTATCAGCCCCAGCATTTT. Supplemented by reference TRBV16 and TRBJ1-5, the full variable domain reads GEEVAQTPKHLVRGEGQKAKLYCAPIKGHSYVFWYQQVLKNEFKFLISFQNENVFDETGMPKERFSAKCLPNSPCSLEIQATKLEDSAVYFCASSRDYQPQHFGDGTRLSIL.

V and J are TRBV27 and TRBJ2-3; TRBD1 might be the D (5 bases). This CDR3 is built from 15 residues. V dropped 5 bases and J dropped 0 bases, with 12 bases sitting between them. Per germline, CDR1 MNHEY and CDR2 SMNVEV (reference sequence). DNA for the CDR3: TGTGCCAGCAGTGATGAGCCAGGGAGCACAGATACGCAGTATTTT. As protein: CASSDEPGSTDTQYF.

The V call is TRBV28, the J call TRBJ1-2; D not certain. This CDR3 has 12 amino acids. CDR1 is MDHEN, CDR2 SYDVKM, per germline. V was clipped by 3 bases and J by 8 bases, with 10 bases between them. The CDR3 DNA follows: TGTGCCAGCAGTTTCTCGGAAGGAGGCTACACCTTC. Translation gives CASSFSEGGYTF.

The chain uses TRBV4-1 and TRBJ1-1, with D possibly being TRBD1 (5 bases). Germline V lookup: CDR1 MGHRA, CDR2 YSYEKL. The V gene lost 2 bases and the J gene lost 6 bases, with 16 bases spanning the gap. CDR3 length: 15 amino acids. The chain's CDR3 is CASSQLGRAKAEAFF. CDR3 DNA: TGCGCCAGCAGCCAACTGGGCAGGGCCAAGGCTGAAGCTTTCTTT.

The table lists this clone with a few counts. This chain links TRBV9 with TRBJ2-3, with 9 positions matching TRBD2. The CDR3 totals 16 residues. Germline loops: CDR1 SGDLS, CDR2 YYNGEE. Trimming at V came to 3 bases and at J to 2 bases, leaving 7 bases not matched to a gene. CDR3 region: CASSGSGGPITDTQYF. CDR3 in DNA: TGTGCCAGCAGCGGAAGCGGGGGGCCAATCACAGATACGCAGTATTTT.

Only a few counts were recorded for this clone. The chain joins TRBV5-1 to TRBJ1-1; tentatively, D is TRBD1 (5 bases). The CDR3 is 14 amino acids. CDR1 and CDR2 (germline): SGHRS, YFSETQ. The V end lost 4 bases, the J end lost 7 bases, and 17 bases lay between the germline ends. The CDR3 loop is CASSEGPIWVEAFF. The DNA of the CDR3 is TGCGCCAGCAGCGAGGGACCCATATGGGTTGAAGCTTTCTTT.

This clone showed up just a few times. The J gene is TRBJ2-1, the V gene TRBV2; 7 nucleotides agree with TRBD2. Germline loops: CDR1 SNHLY, CDR2 FYNNEI. V was clipped by 3 bases and J by 4 bases; unmatched bases: 3. The CDR3 consists of 14 residues. This CDR3 reads CASSETSSYNEQFF. DNA for the CDR3: TGTGCCAGCAGTGAGACTAGCTCTTACAATGAGCAGTTCTTC.

This clone came up a few times. This chain uses TRBV29-1 with TRBJ2-2; D unclear. The germline gives CDR1 SQVTM, CDR2 ANQGSEA. V was pared by 3 bases and J by 6 bases, with 8 bases between. The CDR3 is made up of 12 amino acids. The CDR3 region is CSVEQQAGELFF. In DNA form, the CDR3 reads TGCAGCGTTGAGCAGCAAGCCGGGGAGCTGTTTTTT.

The sample holds many counts of this clone. The chain recombines TRBV7-6 with TRBJ2-5, with D perhaps matching TRBD1 (6 bases). Germline V gene lookup returns CDR1 SGHVS and CDR2 FNYEAQ. This CDR3 spans 15 amino acids. The ends were cut back, 3 bases at V and 3 bases at J, with 14 bases in the middle. This chain's CDR3 is CASSFSRGREETQYF. CDR3 bases: TGTGCCAGCAGCTTTTCCAGGGGCCGGGAAGAGACCCAGTACTTC.

For this clone: One junction end does not reproduce the germline sequence, and a read error may be involved. V usage is TRBV29-1 and J usage is TRBJ1-1, with D possibly TRBD1 on 6 matching bases. This CDR3 comprises 15 residues. Germline V gives CDR1 SQVTM, CDR2 ANQGSEA. CDR3 region: CSVEALYRVSTEAFF. In DNA, the CDR3 is TGCAGCGTCGAAGCTTTATACAGGGTGAGCACTGAAGCTTTCTTT. Full variable domain (rest looked up from reference TRBV29-1 and TRBJ1-1): SAVISQKPSRDICQRGTSLTIQCQVDSQVTMMFWYRQQPGQSLTLIATANQGSEATYESGFVIDKFPISRPNLTFSTLTVSNMSPEDSSIYLCSVEALYRVSTEAFFGQGTRLTVV.

In this sample, this clone turned up once. This rearrangement joins TRBV2 to TRBJ2-7; TRBD2 is a possible D gene (5 bases). This CDR3 is built from 13 residues. The V gene's germline CDR1 is SNHLY and CDR2 FYNNEI. DNA for the CDR3: TGTGCTCACTCGTTCCGAGGGATTGGCGAGCAGTACTTC. Translated, it gives CAHSFRGIGEQYF.

The chain uses TRBV7-9 and TRBJ2-3; D is unclear. Trimming took off 1 base at V and 2 bases at J, with 10 bases between the two ends. This CDR3 is 15 amino acids long. CDR1 is SEHNR, CDR2 FQNEAQ, per germline (reference sequence). The CDR3 nucleotides are TGTGCCAGCAGCTTAGTCCTAGATAACACAGATACGCAGTATTTT. As protein: CASSLVLDNTDTQYF.

This chain joins TRBV12-5 and TRBJ2-4; maybe TRBD1 (5 bases). CDR3 length equals 15 residues. Germline lookup yields CDR1 LGHNT and CDR2 FRNRAP. The V end was cut by 2 bases, the J end by 8 bases, with 16 bases between. CDR3 residues: CASGLLLPLGDIQYF. The CDR3 DNA reads TGTGCTAGTGGTTTGCTTCTACCTTTAGGGGACATTCAGTACTTC.

The chain has TRBV9 and TRBJ2-7; TRBD1 matches 7 bases. The V gene's germline CDR1 is SGDLS and CDR2 YYNGEE. This CDR3 is 14 amino acids long. V lost 4 bases to trimming and J lost 4 bases; unmatched junction nucleotides: 8. CDR3 nucleotides: TGTGCCAGCAGCCCTGGGGACAGCGTGTACGAGCAGTACTTC. This codes for CASSPGDSVYEQYF.

This clone occurred a few times. This chain uses TRBV29-1 with TRBJ2-7; 9 bases match TRBD1. This CDR3 is built from 15 residues. The germline V gene encodes CDR1 SQVTM and CDR2 ANQGSEA. V was pared by 6 bases and J by 6 bases, with 15 bases of the junction left unmatched. The CDR3 DNA reads as TGCAGCGTGATCGATCCGGGACAGGGAGGGGGCGAGCAGTACTTC. This encodes CSVIDPGQGGGEQYF.

V and J are TRBV7-9 and TRBJ2-1, with D unclear. V was clipped by 5 bases and J by 5 bases, with 10 bases between them. This CDR3 comprises 13 residues. Germline CDR1 reads SEHNR; CDR2 reads FQNEAQ (reference sequence). The CDR3 protein is CASSPRNHNEQFF. CDR3 DNA: TGTGCCAGCAGCCCCCGGAACCACAATGAGCAGTTCTTC. Supplemented by reference TRBV7-9 and TRBJ2-1, the full variable domain reads DTGVSQNPRHKITKRGQNVTFRCDPISEHNRLYWYRQTLGQGPEFLTYFQNEAQLEKSRLLSDRFSAERPKGSFSTLEIQRTEQGDSAMYLCASSPRNHNEQFFGPGTRLTVL.

This rearrangement joins TRBV29-1 to TRBJ2-7; unclear D gene. The V and J ends lost 5 bases and 4 bases respectively, with 12 bases between them. The germline CDR1 and CDR2 sequences are SQVTM and ANQGSEA. The CDR3 length is 12 residues. The CDR3 loop is CSVKGMGYEQYF. CDR3 coding DNA: TGCAGCGTTAAGGGAATGGGGTACGAGCAGTACTTC.

The chain is built from TRBV14 and TRBJ2-1, with D possibly being TRBD2 (5 bases). The CDR3 is made up of 19 amino acids. Germline V lookup: CDR1 SGHDN, CDR2 FVKESK. Trimming took 0 bases from V and 0 from J, leaving 18 bases between them. The chain's CDR3 is CASSQEPPRLLYSYNEQFF. Here the CDR3 DNA reads TGTGCCAGCAGCCAAGAGCCACCCCGACTATTATACTCCTACAATGAGCAGTTCTTC.